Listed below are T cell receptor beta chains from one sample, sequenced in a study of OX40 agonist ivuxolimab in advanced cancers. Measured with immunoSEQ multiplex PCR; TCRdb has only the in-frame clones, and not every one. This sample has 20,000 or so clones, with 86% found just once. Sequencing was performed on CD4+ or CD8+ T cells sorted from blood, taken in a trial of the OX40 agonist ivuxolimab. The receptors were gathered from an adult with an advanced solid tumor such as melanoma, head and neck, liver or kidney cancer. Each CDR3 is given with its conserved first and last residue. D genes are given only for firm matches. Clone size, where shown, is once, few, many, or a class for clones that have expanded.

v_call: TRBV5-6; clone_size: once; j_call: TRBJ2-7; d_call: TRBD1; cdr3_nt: TGTGCCAGCAGCCTGGGACAGGGAAGCTCCTACGAGCAGTACTTC; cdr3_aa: CASSLGQGSSYEQYF
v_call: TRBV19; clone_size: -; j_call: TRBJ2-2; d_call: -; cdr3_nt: TGTGCCAGTACCCTTTTTTGGACGAGCTTTTTTGAACCTGACACCGGGGAGCTGTTTTTT; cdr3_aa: CASTLFWTSFFEPDTGELFF
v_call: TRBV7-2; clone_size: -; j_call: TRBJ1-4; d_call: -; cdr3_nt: TGTGCCAGCAGCCCCATTGGTAGGGGTAGAACTAATGAAAAACTGTTTTTT; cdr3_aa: CASSPIGRGRTNEKLFF
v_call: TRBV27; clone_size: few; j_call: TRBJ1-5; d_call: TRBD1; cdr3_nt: TGTGCCAGCAGTCCCGGACAGGGGGCTGTGGGCAATCAGCCCCAGCATTTT; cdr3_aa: CASSPGQGAVGNQPQHF
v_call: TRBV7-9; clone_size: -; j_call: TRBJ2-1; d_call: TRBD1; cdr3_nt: TGTGCCAGCAGCAACCGGGACAGTTACAATGAGCAGTTCTTC; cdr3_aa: CASSNRDSYNEQFF
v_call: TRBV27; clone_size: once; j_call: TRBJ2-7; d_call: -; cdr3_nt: TGTGCCACCCAGGGGATCCGGGACGAGCAGTACTTC; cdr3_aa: CATQGIRDEQYF
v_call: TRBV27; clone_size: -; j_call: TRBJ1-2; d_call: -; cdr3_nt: TGTGCCAGCAGTTTATCGACCGCGGGCGGTGGCTACACCTTC; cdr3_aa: CASSLSTAGGGYTF
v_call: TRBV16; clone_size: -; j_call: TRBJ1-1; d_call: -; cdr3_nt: TGTGCCAGCAGCTGGGGGGCGCCCACTGAAGCTTTCTTT; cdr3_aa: CASSWGAPTEAFF
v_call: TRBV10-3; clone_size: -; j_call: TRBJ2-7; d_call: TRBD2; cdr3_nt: TGTGCCATCAGTGAGTCCGGGACTACCGCCTACGAGCAGTACTTC; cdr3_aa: CAISESGTTAYEQYF
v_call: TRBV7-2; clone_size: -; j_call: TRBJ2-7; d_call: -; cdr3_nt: TGTGCCAGCAGCTTAGGACGGGACGAGCAGTACTTC; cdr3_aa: CASSLGRDEQYF